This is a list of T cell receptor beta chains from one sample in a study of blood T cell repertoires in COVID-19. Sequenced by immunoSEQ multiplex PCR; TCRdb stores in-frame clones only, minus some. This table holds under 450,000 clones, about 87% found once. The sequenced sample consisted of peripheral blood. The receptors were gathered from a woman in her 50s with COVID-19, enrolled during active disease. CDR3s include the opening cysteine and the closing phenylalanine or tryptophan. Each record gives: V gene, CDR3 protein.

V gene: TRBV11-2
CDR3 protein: CASSLVSFSRFDGYTF

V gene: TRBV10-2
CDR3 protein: CASSEYSRNYGYTF

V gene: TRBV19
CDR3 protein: CASTPRGAKETQYF

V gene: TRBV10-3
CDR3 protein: CAIRAGGGMETQYF

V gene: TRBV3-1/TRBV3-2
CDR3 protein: CASRHGVRGPSGNTIYF

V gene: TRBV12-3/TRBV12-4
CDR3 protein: CASRDSLTYEQYF

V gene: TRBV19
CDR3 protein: CASSPDRGTDTQYF

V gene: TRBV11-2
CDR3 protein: CASSFSGEQFF

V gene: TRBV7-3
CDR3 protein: CASSLTGGLTNTEAFF

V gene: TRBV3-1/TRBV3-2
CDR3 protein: CASSQRNTEAFF

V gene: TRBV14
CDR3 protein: CASSQVGDEQYF

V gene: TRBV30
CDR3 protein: CAWSTGFSGNTIYF

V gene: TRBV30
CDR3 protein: CAWSGGQWDTEAFF

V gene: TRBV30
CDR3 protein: CAWETTGQGYTF

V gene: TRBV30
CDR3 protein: CAWGRGRYGYTF

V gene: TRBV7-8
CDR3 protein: CASSLREMNTEAFF

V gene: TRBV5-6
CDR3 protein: CASSLSLAGAGEQYF

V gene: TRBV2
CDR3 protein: CASTPDRSSYEQYF